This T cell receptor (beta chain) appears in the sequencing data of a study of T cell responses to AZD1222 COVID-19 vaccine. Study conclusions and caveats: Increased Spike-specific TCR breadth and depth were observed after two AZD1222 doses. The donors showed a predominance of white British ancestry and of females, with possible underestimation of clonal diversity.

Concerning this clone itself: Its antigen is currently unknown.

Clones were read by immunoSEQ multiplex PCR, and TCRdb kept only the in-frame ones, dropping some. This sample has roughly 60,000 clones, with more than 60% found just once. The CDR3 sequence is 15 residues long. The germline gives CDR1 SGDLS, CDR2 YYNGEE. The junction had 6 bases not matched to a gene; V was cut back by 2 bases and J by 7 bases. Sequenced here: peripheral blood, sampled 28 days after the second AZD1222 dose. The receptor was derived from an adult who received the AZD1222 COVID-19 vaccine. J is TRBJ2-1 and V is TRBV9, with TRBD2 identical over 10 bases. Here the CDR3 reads CASSVSLAGENEQFF. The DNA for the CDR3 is TGTGCCAGCAGCGTGTCTCTAGCGGGGGAAAATGAGCAGTTCTTC.